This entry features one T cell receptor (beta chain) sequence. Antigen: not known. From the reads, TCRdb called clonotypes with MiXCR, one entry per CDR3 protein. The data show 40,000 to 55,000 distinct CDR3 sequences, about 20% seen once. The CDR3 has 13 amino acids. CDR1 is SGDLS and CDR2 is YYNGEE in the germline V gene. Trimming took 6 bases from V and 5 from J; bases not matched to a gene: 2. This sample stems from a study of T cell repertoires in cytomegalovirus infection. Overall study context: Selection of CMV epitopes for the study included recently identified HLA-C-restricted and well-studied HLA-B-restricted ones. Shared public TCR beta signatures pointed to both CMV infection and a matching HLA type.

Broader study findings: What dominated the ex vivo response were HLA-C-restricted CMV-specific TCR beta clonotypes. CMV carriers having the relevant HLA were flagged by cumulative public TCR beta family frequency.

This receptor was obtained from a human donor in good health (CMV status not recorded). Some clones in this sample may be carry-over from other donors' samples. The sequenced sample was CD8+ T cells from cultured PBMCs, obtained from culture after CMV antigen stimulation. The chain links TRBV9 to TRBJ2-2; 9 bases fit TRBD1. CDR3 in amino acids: CASTGQGTGELFF. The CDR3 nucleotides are TGTGCCAGCACCGGACAGGGGACCGGGGAGCTGTTTTTT.